These 10 T cell receptor beta chains were sequenced from one sample in a study of blood T cell repertoires in COVID-19. Repertoires were generated with immunoSEQ multiplex PCR, while TCRdb's copy carries only in-frame clones and drops some. The sample holds 70,000 to 90,000 clones, roughly 84% seen once. Sample: peripheral blood. Source of these receptors: a human donor in a cohort sampled during active COVID-19.

The rearrangement joins TRBV19 to TRBJ1-5, with TRBD1 identical over 10 bases. This CDR3 contains 15 residues. Germline V lookup: CDR1 LNHDA, CDR2 SQIVND (reference sequence). The V and J ends lost 5 bases and 6 bases, in that order; junction bases with no gene match: 7. CDR3 nucleotide sequence: TGTGCCAGTAGTGCCGGGACAGGGGTAAGTCAGCCCCAGCATTTT. Protein: CASSAGTGVSQPQHF.

This clone was counted a single time. The V call is TRBV5-6, the J call TRBJ2-5; D is unclear. CDR3 length: 14 amino acids. CDR1 and CDR2 from the germline V gene are SGHDT and YYEEEE. The V and J ends lost 3 bases and 4 bases respectively, with 13 bases between them. CDR3 DNA: TGTGCCAGCAGCTCCCCGAGTCTCGGAGAGACCCAGTACTTC. Amino acid sequence: CASSSPSLGETQYF.

The chain combines TRBV9 with TRBJ1-5; TRBD1 matches at 10 bases. Trimming at V came to 0 bases and at J to 6 bases, leaving 3 bases not matched to a gene. This CDR3 spans 15 amino acids. Germline V lookup: CDR1 SGDLS, CDR2 YYNGEE. CDR3 DNA sequence: TGTGCCAGCAGCGTAGGACAGGGGGCCGGTCAGCCCCAGCATTTT. It encodes CASSVGQGAGQPQHF.

The chain couples TRBV5-1 to TRBJ2-7; weak D call: TRBD2 (5 bases). The CDR3 has 14 amino acids. Germline assignment: CDR1 SGHRS and CDR2 YFSETQ. Deletions cut 0 bases from V and 6 bases from J, with 13 bases between. The CDR3 region has the DNA TGCGCCAGCAGCTTGGATCCGGGGTCCAGCGAGCAGTACTTC. It codes for CASSLDPGSSEQYF.

The V gene is TRBV30, the J gene TRBJ2-7; maybe TRBD2 (6 bases). Germline V gene lookup returns CDR1 GTSNPN and CDR2 SVGIG (reference sequence). The V and J ends lost 3 bases and 7 bases respectively, with 10 bases between them. CDR3 size: 11 residues. The CDR3 protein is CAWSPGGEQYF. The CDR3 DNA reads as TGTGCCTGGAGCCCCGGGGGTGAGCAGTACTTC.

The chain joins TRBV7-9 to TRBJ1-4; tentative D call: TRBD1 (6 bases). CDR1 and CDR2 from the germline V gene are SEHNR and FQNEAQ (reference sequence). The V end lost 5 bases, the J end lost 2 bases, and 12 bases lay between the germline ends. This CDR3 is built from 15 residues. CDR3 in amino acids: CASSRNTGTNEKLFF. The CDR3 DNA follows: TGTGCCAGCAGCCGGAACACAGGGACTAATGAAAAACTGTTTTTT.

V usage is TRBV2 and J usage is TRBJ1-1; TRBD1 might be the D (5 bases). The CDR3 consists of 13 residues. V shed 5 bases and J shed 3 bases, with 10 bases lying between them. Germline assignment: CDR1 SNHLY and CDR2 FYNNEI. The CDR3 spells CASSREQDTEAFF. In DNA, the CDR3 is TGTGCCAGCAGTCGAGAACAGGACACTGAAGCTTTCTTT.

The chain links TRBV10-3 to TRBJ1-6, with D maybe TRBD1 (6 bases). Germline V gene sequence: CDR1 ENHRY, CDR2 SYGVKD. This CDR3 comprises 14 residues. V was shortened by 6 bases and J by 5 bases, with 11 bases between the two germline ends. CDR3 DNA: TGTGCCATCAGCCCCGGACAGAATAATTCACCCCTCCACTTT. As protein: CAISPGQNNSPLHF.

The chain has TRBV7-3 and TRBJ2-1, with D possibly being TRBD2 (6 bases). Germline CDR1 is SGHTA and CDR2 is FQGTGA. V shed 7 bases and J shed 8 bases, with 18 bases lying between them. The CDR3 covers 14 residues. CDR3 in amino acids: CASTPSRDSHEQFF. The CDR3 DNA follows: TGTGCCAGCACCCCCTCGCGGGATTCCCATGAGCAGTTCTTC. The full variable domain, rest sourced from reference TRBV7-3 and TRBJ2-1, is GAGVSQTPSNKVTEKGKYVELRCDPISGHTALYWYRQSLGQGPEFLIYFQGTGAADDSGLPNDRFFAVRPEGSVSTLKIQRTERGDSAVYLCASTPSRDSHEQFFGPGTRLTVL.

The chain employs TRBV7-2 and TRBJ1-2, with 7 bases identical to TRBD1. The CDR3 length is 14 residues. Per germline, CDR1 SGHTA and CDR2 FQGNSA. With V trimmed by 0 bases and J by 5 bases, 3 bases remained unmatched. In DNA, the CDR3 is TGTGCCAGCAGCTTAGCGGGGACAGTTTATGGCTACACCTTC. This gives the protein CASSLAGTVYGYTF.